This T cell receptor (beta chain) emerged from a study of blood T cell repertoires in COVID-19. Across the study: PBMCs, B-cell-depleted T cells, or T cells provided the cDNA or gDNA that made up the material.

Trimming shortened V by 2 bases and J by 6 bases, and 15 bases separated the two germline ends. The CDR3 has 15 residues. Germline assignment: CDR1 SNHLY and CDR2 FYNNEI. Some clones are missing from TCRdb's copy, which holds only in-frame ones; the method was immunoSEQ multiplex PCR. The profile shows a few hundred thousand clones, 80% to 90% of them singletons. Enrollees, roughly 18 to 95 years old, lived in about two dozen US areas. Before being deemed recovered, Cohort 3 donors had two negative PCRs, clearance, or symptom resolution. V gene TRBV2 combines with J gene TRBJ2-3; maybe TRBD2 (6 bases). This sequence originates from a woman between 50 and 59 years old who had recovered from COVID-19. The sample consisted of PBMCs or T cells enriched from blood (not recorded which). CDR3 loop: CASSEWEEGWDTQYF. The CDR3 DNA is TGTGCCAGCAGTGAATGGGAGGAGGGATGGGATACGCAGTATTTT.